These T cell receptor beta chains were read from a single sample in a study of blood T cell repertoires in COVID-19. The data were produced by immunoSEQ multiplex PCR, yet TCRdb's version contains in-frame clones alone and is incomplete. Found here are around 200,000 clones, more than 75% of them singletons; the top ten hold 4.4%. Sequenced input: peripheral blood. The receptors originated from a man in his fifties with acute or convalescent COVID-19. The CDR3 runs from the conserved cysteine through the conserved F or W. The order of the fields is clone size, J gene, D gene, V gene, CDR3 DNA, CDR3 protein. D genes are given only for firm matches. Only part of the rows carry a size: once, few, many, or a class if the clone is expanded.

NA	TRBJ1-2	NA	TRBV4-1	TGCGCCAGCAGCCAGGCGTTGACAGATCCCTATGGCTACACCTTC	CASSQALTDPYGYTF
NA	TRBJ1-5	NA	TRBV4-2	TGTGCCAGCAGCCAAGAACGGGATCAGCCCCAGCATTTT	CASSQERDQPQHF
NA	TRBJ2-7	TRBD1	TRBV5-5	TGTGCCAGCAGCTCGGGACAGCCCCCCTACGAGCAGTACTTC	CASSSGQPPYEQYF
NA	TRBJ2-1	TRBD1	TRBV5-1	TGCGCCAGCAGCGCCGATGGACAGGGGATTTACAATGAGCAGTTCTTC	CASSADGQGIYNEQFF
NA	TRBJ2-7	TRBD2	TRBV5-1	TGCGCCAGCAGCCGTGGGGGGGACGAGCAGTACTTC	CASSRGGDEQYF
NA	TRBJ1-2	NA	TRBV14	TGTGCCAGCAGCCAGGACCGTTCCGGGACAAGTAGAACTAACTATGGCTACACCTTC	CASSQDRSGTSRTNYGYTF
NA	TRBJ1-5	NA	TRBV7-8	TGTGCCAGCAGCGTGACAGTAAGCAATCAGCCCCAGCATTTT	CASSVTVSNQPQHF
NA	TRBJ2-3	NA	TRBV6-4	TGTGCCAGCAGTGAGATGGCTAGCACAGATACGCAGTATTTT	CASSEMASTDTQYF
NA	TRBJ1-2	NA	TRBV15	TGTGCCACTGAGGCCGGGACACACTATGGCTACACCTTC	CATEAGTHYGYTF
few	TRBJ1-5	TRBD1	TRBV3-1/TRBV3-2	TGTGCCAGCAGCCAGATGGGACAGCCGCCACCGACCCAGCATTTT	CASSQMGQPPPTQHF
NA	TRBJ1-2	NA	TRBV7-9	TGTGCCAGCAGCTTAATCCCGGGCTCCGGTAGGGAGCGTGGCTACACCTTC	CASSLIPGSGRERGYTF
NA	TRBJ1-1	TRBD1	TRBV6-5	TGTGCCAGCACCCCCGGGACAGCGAACACTGAAGCTTTCTTT	CASTPGTANTEAFF
NA	TRBJ1-2	TRBD1	TRBV19	TGTGCCAGTAGTATTCCGGGACAGGGCTATGGCTACACCTTC	CASSIPGQGYGYTF
few	TRBJ2-7	TRBD1	TRBV3-1/TRBV3-2	TGTGCCAGCAGCCAAGGGACAGGGTCCCCACAACCCTACGAGCAGTACTTC	CASSQGTGSPQPYEQYF
NA	TRBJ1-2	NA	TRBV5-6	TGTGCCAGCAGGCGTCTGGTTAGGGGCCGGGGCTACACCTTC	CASRRLVRGRGYTF
NA	TRBJ2-5	TRBD2	TRBV7-6	TGTGCCAGCAGCTCCCTTCCCGGGACTAGCGGGGGGATGGGAGAGACCCAGTACTTC	CASSSLPGTSGGMGETQYF
once	TRBJ2-1	NA	TRBV6-5	TGTGCCAGCAGCAAGGACAGTCGGAATGAGCAGTTCTTC	CASSKDSRNEQFF
NA	TRBJ2-7	TRBD1	TRBV9	TGTGCCAGCAGCCGGACAGGAGCCTACGAGCAGTACTTC	CASSRTGAYEQYF
NA	TRBJ1-2	NA	TRBV20-1	TGCAGTGCTAGTGGTGACAGGACCCTTTTGCGTGGCTACACCTTC	CSASGDRTLLRGYTF
few	TRBJ2-7	TRBD1	TRBV3-1/TRBV3-2	TGTGCCAGCAGCCAAGCCGGGACAGGGTACGAGCAGTACTTC	CASSQAGTGYEQYF
NA	TRBJ1-6	NA	TRBV18	TGTGCCAGCTCACCAACGGGAGGGAATTCACCCCTCCACTTT	CASSPTGGNSPLHF
NA	TRBJ1-5	TRBD1	TRBV5-1	TGCGCCAGCAGCTTGGATATGACAGGGCACTTCAATCAGCCCCAGCATTTT	CASSLDMTGHFNQPQHF
few	TRBJ1-6	NA	TRBV27	TGTGCCAGCAGTTTAGTTAGATCCTATAATTCACCCCTCCACTTT	CASSLVRSYNSPLHF
NA	TRBJ1-1	NA	TRBV13	TGTGCCAGCAGCTTAGATTCCCGGGGGAATGAAGCTTTCTTT	CASSLDSRGNEAFF
NA	TRBJ1-1	NA	TRBV19	TGTGCCAGTAGTGCGGACAGCCGGGGCAACACTGAAGCTTTCTTT	CASSADSRGNTEAFF
NA	TRBJ1-2	NA	TRBV2	TGTGCCAGCGAGACAGGACTTGATGGCTACACCTTC	CASETGLDGYTF
NA	TRBJ1-6	NA	TRBV7-2	TGTGCCAGCAGTACAGGGTTCTCCTATAATTCACCCCTCCACTTT	CASSTGFSYNSPLHF
NA	TRBJ2-7	TRBD1	TRBV19	TGTGCCAGTAGTATAGGGACAGGGGGCGGCGAGCAGTACTTC	CASSIGTGGGEQYF
NA	TRBJ2-7	TRBD1	TRBV19	TGTGCCAGCCGGGACAGGAGCTACGAGCAGTACTTC	CASRDRSYEQYF
NA	TRBJ1-3	NA	TRBV19	TGTGCCAGTAGTATAGGCCGGGGCTCTGGAAACACCATATATTTT	CASSIGRGSGNTIYF
NA	TRBJ1-3	TRBD1	TRBV13	TGTGCCAGCAGCGCCGGGGACAGGGCGGACACCATATATTTT	CASSAGDRADTIYF
NA	TRBJ1-2	NA	TRBV12-3/TRBV12-4	TGTGCCAGCAGTTTAAGGCAGGGAGGGAGCTACACCTTC	CASSLRQGGSYTF
NA	TRBJ2-2	NA	TRBV18	TGTGCCAGCTCACCCGGTTGGCAGGCCAACACCGGGGAGCTGTTTTTT	CASSPGWQANTGELFF
NA	TRBJ1-2	NA	TRBV28	TGTGCCAGCAGTTTCGGGGGGCTCGGCTACACCTTC	CASSFGGLGYTF
few	TRBJ1-1	TRBD1	TRBV6-5	TGTGCCAGCAGTTACTCGATCAGGGGGGACACTGAAGCTTTCTTT	CASSYSIRGDTEAFF
NA	TRBJ1-1	NA	TRBV27	TGTGCCAGCAGTTGGGGAGGGGGGACTGAAGCTTTCTTT	CASSWGGGTEAFF
NA	TRBJ2-1	NA	TRBV15	TGTGCCACCAGCACAGGGAATGGGAGGTCCTACAATGAGCAGTTCTTC	CATSTGNGRSYNEQFF
NA	TRBJ1-2	TRBD1	TRBV30	TGTGCCTGGAGTGCCAGGGGGCGCTTGGGTGGCTACACCTTC	CAWSARGRLGGYTF
NA	TRBJ2-3	TRBD2	TRBV2	TGTGCCAGCAGTGGCCCTAGCGGGGGGGCCATGAGCACAGATACGCAGTATTTT	CASSGPSGGAMSTDTQYF
once	TRBJ2-2	NA	TRBV5-5	TGTGCCAGCACAGGGTGGGATGGTAACACCGGGGAGCTGTTTTTT	CASTGWDGNTGELFF
once	TRBJ1-2	NA	TRBV5-1	TGCGCCAGCAGCTTTGACGGGGTCGGCTACACCTTC	CASSFDGVGYTF
NA	TRBJ2-1	NA	TRBV5-1	TGCGCCAGCAGCTGGGGTGACGGGGGAGTTAACAATGAGCAGTTCTTC	CASSWGDGGVNNEQFF
NA	TRBJ1-2	TRBD1	TRBV18	TGTGCCAGCTCACCACGCGACCAGGGGGTTGCTGGCTACACCTTC	CASSPRDQGVAGYTF
NA	TRBJ1-2	NA	TRBV7-8	TGTGCCAGCAGCCCCGGTCGGCGGGTCACTAACTATGGCTACACCTTC	CASSPGRRVTNYGYTF
NA	TRBJ1-5	TRBD1	TRBV6-6	TGTGCCAGCAGTTACGGGACAGGTAATCAGCCCCAGCATTTT	CASSYGTGNQPQHF
NA	TRBJ1-1	NA	TRBV4-1	TGCGCCAGCAGCCAAGAGGGGGCAGCCACTACTGAAGCTTTCTTT	CASSQEGAATTEAFF
once	TRBJ1-2	TRBD1	TRBV3-1/TRBV3-2	TGTGCCAGCAGAAAGCCAGGGGGCGACTATGGCTACACCTTC	CASRKPGGDYGYTF
NA	TRBJ2-7	NA	TRBV5-1	TGCGCCAGCAGCTTGTCCACGGCCTACGAGCAGTACTTC	CASSLSTAYEQYF